These 17 T cell receptor beta chains were all obtained from the same sample, sequenced in a study of T cell clonality in common variable immunodeficiency. Whole-study findings and limits: In common variable immunodeficiency, TCR beta chains reportedly carried fewer deletions and N-nucleotide insertions.

Assay: immunoSEQ multiplex PCR; the TCRdb copy retains only in-frame clones and omits some. This sample carries approximately 28,000 clones, none of them present only once. These TCRs are of unknown antigen specificity. Sequencing was carried out using peripheral blood mononuclear cells. Receptor source: a human donor with common variable immunodeficiency.

In this sample, this clone turned up many times. The read finishes 3 residues shy of the CDR3 end, and the germline J gene is used to complete it. V is TRBV29-1 and J is TRBJ1-2; D possibly corresponds to TRBD1 (6 bases). The germline V gene has CDR1 SQVTM and CDR2 ANQGSEA. With 6 bases removed from V and 6 bases from J, the gap between germline ends came to 17 bases. This CDR3 contains 13 residues. The CDR3 sequence: CSVAGEGDNGYTF. Partial CDR3 DNA: TGCAGCGTGGCGGGGGAGGGGGATAATGGC.

About this clone: Read coverage stops 3 residues before the CDR3 terminus; the germline J gene supplies the remainder. The same CDR3 can be traced to other DNA sequences in this sample. The chain is built from TRBV7-9 and TRBJ1-1; D remains unclear. Trimming took off 7 bases at V and 5 bases at J, with 14 bases between the two ends. Looked up from germline, CDR1 is SEHNR and CDR2 is FQNEAQ (reference sequence). This CDR3 contains 13 residues. The sequenced CDR3 bases are TGTGCCAGCACCCCCCCCGGTGGTACTGAA. Amino acid sequence: CASTPPGGTE. The CDR3 as a whole reads CASTPPGGTEAFF.

This clone has ten or more counts. Sequencing ends 3 residues short of the CDR3 end; the germline J gene provides the rest. The chain combines TRBV5-1 with TRBJ1-5, with unresolved D. Germline CDR1 reads SGHRS; CDR2 reads YFSETQ. The V end lost 0 bases, the J end lost 5 bases, and 12 bases lay between the germline ends. This CDR3 spans 15 amino acids. The sequenced CDR3 bases are TGCGCCAGCAGCTTGGGCGGGAATCCAGATCAGCCC. It is translated as CASSLGGNPDQP. The full CDR3 sequence reads CASSLGGNPDQPQHF.

Notes on this clone: The read halts 3 residues ahead of the CDR3 end, with the missing end drawn from the germline J gene. In the same sample, other DNA sequences code for this CDR3. This chain uses TRBV30 with TRBJ2-7; 9 nucleotides match TRBD2. This CDR3 is 14 amino acids long. V shed 5 bases, J shed 4 bases, and the junction held 9 bases outside the gene matches. Looked up from germline, CDR1 is GTSNPN and CDR2 is SVGIG (reference sequence). This CDR3 reads CAWASGAGLYEQYF. CDR3 DNA, as far as it was read: TGTGCCTGGGCTAGCGGGGCGGGTCTGTACGAG. The full variable domain, in which reference TRBV30 and TRBJ2-7 provide the parts outside the CDR3, is SQTIHQWPATLVQPVGSPLSLECTVEGTSNPNLYWYRQAAGRGLQLLFYSVGIGQISSEVPQNLSASRPQDRQFILSSKKLLLSDSGFYLCAWASGAGLYEQYFGPGTRLTVT.

As concerns this clone: The CDR3 is cut off 3 residues early in the read; its end comes from the germline J gene. This sequence joins TRBV18 and TRBJ2-7; the match to TRBD1 covers 7 bases. Germline V lookup: CDR1 KGHSH, CDR2 LQKENI. V gave up 4 bases and J gave up 2 bases; unmatched junction bases: 11. The CDR3 extends over 16 amino acids. The CDR3 is CASSLETGQRTYEQYF. The CDR3 bases that were read are TGTGCCAGCTCACTAGAGACAGGGCAAAGGACCTACGAG.

This clone was seen many times. Sequencing ends 3 residues short of the CDR3 end; the germline J gene provides the rest. V gene TRBV5-5 combines with J gene TRBJ1-5, with a possible D match to TRBD1 (6 bases). The CDR3 is 15 amino acids. The V gene lost 3 bases and the J gene lost 4 bases, with 14 bases spanning the gap. The germline V gene encodes CDR1 SGHKS and CDR2 YYEKEE (reference sequence). CDR3 residues: CASSSGQTENQPQHF. The DNA read from the CDR3 is TGTGCCAGCAGCTCGGGACAAACGGAAAATCAGCCC.

This clone was counted many times. The read terminates 3 residues ahead of where the CDR3 ends, so the germline J gene completes it. The chain joins TRBV20-1 to TRBJ2-7; TRBD2 matches at 7 bases. Germline V CDR1 and CDR2: DFQATT, SNEGSKA (reference sequence). This CDR3 is 13 amino acids long. The ends lost 4 bases at V and 2 bases at J; junction bases unmatched: 5. The CDR3 loop is CSATWTSPYEQYF. The CDR3 DNA, read in part, is TGCAGTGCTACCTGGACTAGTCCCTACGAG.

The table lists this clone with many counts. The read falls 3 residues short of the CDR3 end, and the missing part is taken from the germline J gene. The chain recombines TRBV9 with TRBJ2-1; 10 bases are a match to TRBD1. The germline CDR1 and CDR2 sequences are SGDLS and YYNGEE. The CDR3 length is 17 residues. Germline trimming cut 5 bases from V and 0 bases from J; bases unmatched to any gene: 8. The covered CDR3 bases are TGTGCCAGCAGTCGGGACAGGGGCTCTAGCTCCTACAATGAG. It is translated as CASSRDRGSSSYNE. The CDR3 in its entirety is CASSRDRGSSSYNEQFF.

This clone was observed a few times. The DNA ends 3 residues before the CDR3 does, and the rest of the CDR3 is filled in from the germline J gene. The chain couples TRBV7-9 to TRBJ1-1, with D maybe TRBD1 (6 bases). Germline V gene sequence: CDR1 SEHNR, CDR2 FQNEAQ (reference sequence). This CDR3 region has 14 residues. Trimming pared 8 bases from V and 0 bases from J, leaving 13 bases between. The chain's CDR3 is CASSQGRLNTEAFF. The CDR3 DNA, read in part, is TGTGCCAGCTCCCAGGGGCGGCTGAACACTGAA.

This clone has a count of ten or more. The read finishes 3 residues shy of the CDR3 end, and the germline J gene is used to complete it. The chain uses TRBV29-1 and TRBJ2-2; TRBD1 is a possible D gene (5 bases). V lost 7 bases and J 5 bases, leaving 11 bases between the germline ends. Germline values: CDR1 SQVTM, CDR2 ANQGSEA. CDR3 length: 12 amino acids. The CDR3 here is CSAGKGTGELFF. CDR3 DNA (partial): TGCAGCGCCGGAAAGGGGACCGGGGAG.

The CDR3 reads CASSPGADSGNTIYF. The CDR3 bases that were read are TGCGCCAGCAGCCCTGGGGCGGACAGTGGAAACACC. The chain links TRBV5-1 to TRBJ1-3; D might be TRBD1 (6 bases). The read ends 3 residues shy of where the CDR3 ends; the end is completed using the germline J gene. The CDR3 has 15 residues. V shed 4 bases and J shed 3 bases, with 14 bases lying between them. Germline CDR1 is SGHRS and CDR2 is YFSETQ.

This clone was recorded at least ten times. The CDR3 is cut off 3 residues early in the read; its end comes from the germline J gene. The chain uses TRBV18 and TRBJ2-4; 8 nucleotides match TRBD2. This CDR3 spans 17 amino acids. CDR1 is KGHSH, CDR2 LQKENI, per germline. The junction had 6 bases not matched to a gene; V was cut back by 1 base and J by 1 base. The CDR3 loop reads CASSPLSSGNAKNIQYF. CDR3 DNA, as far as it was read: TGTGCCAGCTCACCACTAAGTAGCGGGAATGCCAAAAACATT.

This clone showed up just a few times. The read stops 3 residues short of the end of the CDR3; the missing end is completed from the germline J gene. This chain connects TRBV19 to TRBJ1-1; TRBD1 is a possible D gene (6 bases). This CDR3 is built from 15 residues. Germline assignment: CDR1 LNHDA and CDR2 SQIVND (reference sequence). Trimming cost V 5 bases and J 0 bases, with 13 bases left between them. The CDR3 reads CASSGYDRMNTEAFF. The part of the CDR3 DNA that was read is TGTGCCAGTAGTGGCTATGACAGGATGAACACTGAA.

Note on this clone: The CDR3 end is not reached by the read, which stops 3 residues before it; the germline J gene fills it in. The chain recombines TRBV7-9 with TRBJ1-1; D is possibly TRBD1 (5 bases). Trimming stripped 5 bases from V and 7 bases from J, with 14 bases between. The CDR3 is 13 residues long. CDR1 SEHNR and CDR2 FQNEAQ come from the germline V gene (reference sequence). This chain's CDR3 is CASSLGGSGEAFF. The part of the CDR3 DNA that was read is TGTGCCAGCAGCCTCGGGGGATCGGGTGAA.

This clone was seen a handful of times. The read ends 3 residues before the CDR3 terminus; that terminus is restored from the germline J gene. This sequence joins TRBV19 and TRBJ1-5, with 11 bases fitting TRBD1. The CDR3 extends over 15 amino acids. The junction had 0 bases not matched to a gene; V was cut back by 3 bases and J by 2 bases. Germline V lookup: CDR1 LNHDA, CDR2 SQIVND (reference sequence). The CDR3 spells CASSMGQGGNQPQHF. The covered CDR3 bases are TGTGCCAGTAGTATGGGACAGGGGGGCAATCAGCCC.

A few counts support this clone. The DNA ends 3 residues before the CDR3 does, and the rest of the CDR3 is filled in from the germline J gene. This rearrangement joins TRBV10-2 to TRBJ2-3, with D maybe TRBD2 (5 bases). CDR1 WSHSY and CDR2 SAAADI come from the germline V gene. The CDR3 is 14 residues long. Trimming pared 2 bases from V and 2 bases from J, leaving 8 bases between. CDR3 protein: CASSEAGYTDTQYF. Incomplete CDR3 DNA: TGCGCCAGCAGTGAGGCGGGCTACACAGATACG.

There are many counts of this clone. The read comes to an end 3 residues before the CDR3 does, leaving the germline J gene to fill in the end. The chain carries TRBV6-1 and TRBJ1-4, with 8 nucleotides matching TRBD1. This CDR3 has 15 residues. Germline V gene sequence: CDR1 MNHNS, CDR2 SASEGT. V lost 4 bases to trimming and J lost 4 bases; unmatched junction nucleotides: 5. This CDR3 reads CASSAGTGVNEKLFF. Partial CDR3 DNA: TGTGCCAGCAGTGCTGGGACAGGCGTTAATGAAAAA.